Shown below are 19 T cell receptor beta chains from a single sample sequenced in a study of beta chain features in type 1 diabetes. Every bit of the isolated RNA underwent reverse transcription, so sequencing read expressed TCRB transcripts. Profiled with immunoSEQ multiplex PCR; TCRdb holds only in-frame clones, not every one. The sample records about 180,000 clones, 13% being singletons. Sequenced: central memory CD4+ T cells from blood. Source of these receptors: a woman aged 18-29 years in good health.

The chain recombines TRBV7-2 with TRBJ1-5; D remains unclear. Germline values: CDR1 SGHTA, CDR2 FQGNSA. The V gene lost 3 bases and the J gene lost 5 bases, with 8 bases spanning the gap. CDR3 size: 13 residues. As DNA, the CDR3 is TGTGCCAGCAGCTTGAGCGGGGATCAGCCCCAGCATTTT. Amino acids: CASSLSGDQPQHF.

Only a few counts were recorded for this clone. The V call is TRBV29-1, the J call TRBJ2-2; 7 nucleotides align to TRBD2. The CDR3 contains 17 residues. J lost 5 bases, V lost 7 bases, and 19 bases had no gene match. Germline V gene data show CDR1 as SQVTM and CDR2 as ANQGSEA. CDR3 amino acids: CSAGGLAVKGGTGELFF. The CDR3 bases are TGCAGCGCCGGGGGTCTAGCGGTGAAAGGAGGGACCGGGGAGCTGTTTTTT.

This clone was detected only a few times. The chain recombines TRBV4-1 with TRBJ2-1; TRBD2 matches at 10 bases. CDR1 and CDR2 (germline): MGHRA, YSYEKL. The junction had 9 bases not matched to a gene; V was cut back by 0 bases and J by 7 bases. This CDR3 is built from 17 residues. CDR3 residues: CASSQDLVSSGRNEQFF. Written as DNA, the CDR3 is TGCGCCAGCAGCCAAGATCTTGTTAGTAGCGGGAGGAATGAGCAGTTCTTC.

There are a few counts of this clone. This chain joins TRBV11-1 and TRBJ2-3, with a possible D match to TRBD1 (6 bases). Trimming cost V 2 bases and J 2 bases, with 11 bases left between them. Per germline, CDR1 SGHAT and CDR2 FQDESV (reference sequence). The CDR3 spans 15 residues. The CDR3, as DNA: TGTGCCAGCAGCTTAAGTCAGGGGACCACAGATACGCAGTATTTT. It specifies CASSLSQGTTDTQYF.

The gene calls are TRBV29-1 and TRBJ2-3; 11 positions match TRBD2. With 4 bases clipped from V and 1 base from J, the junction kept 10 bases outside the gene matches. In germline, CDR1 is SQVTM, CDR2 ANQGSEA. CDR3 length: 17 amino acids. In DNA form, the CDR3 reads TGCAGCGTTGCTAGCGGGGGGTATGTTCGTGGCACAGATACGCAGTATTTT. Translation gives CSVASGGYVRGTDTQYF.

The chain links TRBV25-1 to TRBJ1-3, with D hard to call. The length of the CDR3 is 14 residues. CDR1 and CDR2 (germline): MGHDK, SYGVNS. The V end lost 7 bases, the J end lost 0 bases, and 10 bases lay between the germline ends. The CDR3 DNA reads TGTGCCAGCACCCCGCGGGGCTCTGGAAACACCATATATTTT. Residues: CASTPRGSGNTIYF.

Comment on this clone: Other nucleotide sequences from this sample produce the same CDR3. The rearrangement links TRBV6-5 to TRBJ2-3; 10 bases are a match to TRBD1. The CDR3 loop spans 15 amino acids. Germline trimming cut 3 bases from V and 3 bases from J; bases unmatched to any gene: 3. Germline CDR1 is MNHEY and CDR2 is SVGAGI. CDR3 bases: TGTGCCAGCAGTTATCTGGGACAGGGGACAGATACGCAGTATTTT. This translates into CASSYLGQGTDTQYF.

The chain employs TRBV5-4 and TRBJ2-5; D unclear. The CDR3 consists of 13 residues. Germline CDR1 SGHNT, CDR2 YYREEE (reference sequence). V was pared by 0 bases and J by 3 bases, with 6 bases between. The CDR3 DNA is TGTGCCAGCAGCTTGGTATCCGAAGAGACCCAGTACTTC. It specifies CASSLVSEETQYF. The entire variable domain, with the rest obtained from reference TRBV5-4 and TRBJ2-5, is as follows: ETGVTQSPTHLIKTRGQQVTLRCSSQSGHNTVSWYQQALGQGPQFIFQYYREEENGRGNFPPRFSGLQFPNYSSELNVNALELDDSALYLCASSLVSEETQYFGPGTRLLVL.

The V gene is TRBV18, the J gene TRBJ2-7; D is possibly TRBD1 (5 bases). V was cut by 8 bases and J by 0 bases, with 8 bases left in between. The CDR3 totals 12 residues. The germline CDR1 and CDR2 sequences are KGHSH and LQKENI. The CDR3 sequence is CASVGDSYEQYF. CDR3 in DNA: TGTGCCAGCGTAGGGGACTCCTACGAGCAGTACTTC.

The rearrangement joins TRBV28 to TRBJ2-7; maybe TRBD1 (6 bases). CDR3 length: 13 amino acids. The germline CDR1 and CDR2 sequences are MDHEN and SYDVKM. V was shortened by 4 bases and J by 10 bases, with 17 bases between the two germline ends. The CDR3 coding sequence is TGTGCCAGCAGTTCCTACAGTACAGGGCGACAGTACTTC. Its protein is CASSSYSTGRQYF. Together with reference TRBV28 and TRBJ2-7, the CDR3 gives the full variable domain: DVKVTQSSRYLVKRTGEKVFLECVQDMDHENMFWYRQDPGLGLRLIYFSYDVKMKEKGDIPEGYSVSREKKERFSLILESASTNQTSMYLCASSSYSTGRQYFGPGTRLTVT.

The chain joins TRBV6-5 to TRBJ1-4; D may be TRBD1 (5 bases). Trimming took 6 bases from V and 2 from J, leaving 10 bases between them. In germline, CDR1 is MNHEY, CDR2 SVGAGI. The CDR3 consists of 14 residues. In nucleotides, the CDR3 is TGTGCCAGCAGCCGGACAACGACTAATGAAAAACTGTTTTTT. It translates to CASSRTTTNEKLFF.

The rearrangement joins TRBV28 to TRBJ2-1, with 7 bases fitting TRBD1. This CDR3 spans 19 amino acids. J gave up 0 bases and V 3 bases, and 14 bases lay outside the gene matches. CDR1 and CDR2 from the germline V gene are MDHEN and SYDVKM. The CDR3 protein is CASSLRGGGARSSYNEQFF. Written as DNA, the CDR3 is TGTGCCAGCAGTTTGAGAGGGGGCGGAGCCCGCAGCTCCTACAATGAGCAGTTCTTC.

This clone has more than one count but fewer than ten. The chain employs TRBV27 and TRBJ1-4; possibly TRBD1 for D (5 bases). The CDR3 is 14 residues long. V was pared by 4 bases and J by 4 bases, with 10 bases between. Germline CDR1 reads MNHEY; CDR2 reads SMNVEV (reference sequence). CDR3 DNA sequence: TGTGCCAGCAGTTCGGGACTGCTTAATGAAAAACTGTTTTTT. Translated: CASSSGLLNEKLFF. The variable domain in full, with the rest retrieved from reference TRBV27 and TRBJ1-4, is EAQVTQNPRYLITVTGKKLTVTCSQNMNHEYMSWYRQDPGLGLRQIYYSMNVEVTDKGDVPEGYKVSRKEKRNFPLILESPSPNQTSLYFCASSSGLLNEKLFFGSGTQLSVL.

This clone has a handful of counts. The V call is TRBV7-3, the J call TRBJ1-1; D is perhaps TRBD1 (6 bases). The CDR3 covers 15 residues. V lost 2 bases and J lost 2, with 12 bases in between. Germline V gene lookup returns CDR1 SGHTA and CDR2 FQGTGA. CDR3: CASSLWKGENTEAFF. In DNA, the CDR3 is TGTGCCAGCAGCTTATGGAAGGGGGAAAACACTGAAGCTTTCTTT.

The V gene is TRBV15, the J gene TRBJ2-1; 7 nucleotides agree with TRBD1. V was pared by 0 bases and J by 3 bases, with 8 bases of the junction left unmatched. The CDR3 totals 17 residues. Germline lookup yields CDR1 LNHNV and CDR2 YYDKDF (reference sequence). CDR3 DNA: TGTGCCACCAGCAGAGATCGGTCGACAGGGCGCTACAATGAGCAGTTCTTC. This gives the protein CATSRDRSTGRYNEQFF.

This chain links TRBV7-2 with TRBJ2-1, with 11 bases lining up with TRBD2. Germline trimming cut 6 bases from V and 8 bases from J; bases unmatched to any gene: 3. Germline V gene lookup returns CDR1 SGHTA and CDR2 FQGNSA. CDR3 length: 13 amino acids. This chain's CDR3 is CASRELAGDEQFF. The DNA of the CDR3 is TGTGCCAGCAGGGAACTAGCGGGAGATGAGCAGTTCTTC.

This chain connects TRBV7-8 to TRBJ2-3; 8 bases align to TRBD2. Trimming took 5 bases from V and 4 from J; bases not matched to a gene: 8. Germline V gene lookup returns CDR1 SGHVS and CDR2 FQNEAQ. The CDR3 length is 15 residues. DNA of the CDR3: TGTGCCAGCAGCATCCAGCGGGAGCCCCCAGATACGCAGTATTTT. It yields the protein CASSIQREPPDTQYF.

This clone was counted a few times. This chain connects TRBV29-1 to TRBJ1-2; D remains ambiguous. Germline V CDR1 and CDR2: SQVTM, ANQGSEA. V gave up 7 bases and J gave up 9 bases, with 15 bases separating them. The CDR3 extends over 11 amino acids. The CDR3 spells CSDGEDVSYTF. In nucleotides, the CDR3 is TGCAGCGATGGGGAGGATGTTAGCTACACCTTC.

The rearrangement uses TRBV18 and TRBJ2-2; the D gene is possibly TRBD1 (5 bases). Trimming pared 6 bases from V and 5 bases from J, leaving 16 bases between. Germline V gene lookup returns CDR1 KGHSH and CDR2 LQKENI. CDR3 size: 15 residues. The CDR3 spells CASSPAAGITGELFF. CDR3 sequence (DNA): TGTGCCAGCTCCCCCGCGGCAGGGATAACCGGGGAGCTGTTTTTT.